This T cell receptor (beta chain) was recorded in a study of early T cells in non-severe SARS-CoV-2 infection. Study overall: The input, bulk RNA from unsorted whole blood, was sequenced, and chains were unpaired.

Looked up from germline, CDR1 is SGDLS and CDR2 is YYNGEE. CDR3 size: 14 residues. Between the trimmed V and J ends, which lost 3 bases and 10 bases, there was a span of 17 bases. Individual cDNA molecules were tagged with unique molecular identifiers, the study reported. One entry per CDR3 protein results from TCRdb running MiXCR on the 5' RACE reads. Of tens of thousands of distinct CDR3 sequences listed, 12% are singletons. This clonotype was seen a few times. This chain connects TRBV9 to TRBJ2-1; D may be TRBD1 (6 bases). The sequenced sample was whole blood. The source of this sequence is an adult who was a healthcare worker with PCR-confirmed SARS-CoV-2 infection or an uninfected control (not recorded which). The CDR3, as DNA: TGTGCCAGCAGCGAACGATTACAGGGCGGCGAGCAGTTCTTC. Translated: CASSERLQGGEQFF.